What follows are 9 T cell receptor beta chains derived from one specimen sequenced in a study of Graves' ophthalmopathy and Graves' hyperthyroidism. Beta-chain TCR CDR3 regions were amplified from RNA transcripts. The authors performed first-round RT-PCR with HTBI primers and then a second-round multiplex PCR. MiXCR, applied by TCRdb to the multiplex PCR reads, yields one record per CDR3 protein. The sample consists of some 390,000 distinct CDR3 sequences, about 16% of them appearing once. The sequenced material came from peripheral blood. The receptors originated from a woman between 18 and 29 years old with Graves' ophthalmopathy.

The V and J genes are TRBV12-3 or TRBV12-4 and TRBJ1-5, with D possibly being TRBD1 (6 bases). Deletions cut 1 base from V and 3 bases from J, with 10 bases between. The CDR3 covers 15 residues. The CDR3 sequence: CASSLVQGTNQPQHF. CDR3 bases: TGTGCCAGCAGTTTAGTACAGGGCACCAATCAGCCCCAGCATTTT.

At least ten counts were recorded for this clonotype. This chain connects TRBV7-2 to TRBJ2-5, with unresolved D. Germline V gives CDR1 SGHTA, CDR2 FQGNSA. Trimming left V 2 bases short and J 5 bases short, with 9 bases between. The CDR3 has 13 residues. The CDR3 nucleotides are TGTGCCAGCAGCTTACCGGTTACGGAGACCCAGTACTTC. Protein: CASSLPVTETQYF.

This clonotype was found many times. The chain's CDR3 is CASSLESVDRIYGYTF. Here the CDR3 DNA reads TGTGCCAGCAGCTTAGAGTCTGTGGACAGGATCTATGGCTACACCTTC. This chain joins TRBV11-1 and TRBJ1-2, with TRBD1 matching over 7 bases. J lost 4 bases, V lost 1 base, and 9 bases had no gene match. This CDR3 has 16 residues. Germline CDR1 and CDR2: SGHAT and FQDESV (reference sequence).

This clonotype showed up many times. This chain joins TRBV7-9 and TRBJ1-1; no clear D. V lost 7 bases and J 1 base, leaving 7 bases between the germline ends. The CDR3 consists of 12 residues. Germline V gene sequence: CDR1 SEHNR, CDR2 FQNEAQ (reference sequence). This chain's CDR3 is CASIPANTEAFF. The CDR3 DNA sequence: TGTGCCAGCATCCCGGCGAACACTGAAGCTTTCTTT.

Many counts were recorded for this clonotype. This CDR3 is CASRGETPYEQYF. CDR3 DNA: TGCGCCAGCAGGGGGGAGACCCCCTACGAGCAGTACTTC. This chain connects TRBV5-1 to TRBJ2-7; D is possibly TRBD1 or TRBD2 (5 bases each). Trimming took 5 bases from V and 2 from J, leaving 11 bases between them. This CDR3 region has 13 residues. Germline-derived CDR1 and CDR2 are SGHRS and YFSETQ. Using reference TRBV5-1 and TRBJ2-7 for the parts outside the CDR3, the full variable domain is KAGVTQTPRYLIKTRGQQVTLSCSPISGHRSVSWYQQTPGQGLQFLFEYFSETQRNKGNFPGRFSGRQFSNSRSEMNVSTLELGDSALYLCASRGETPYEQYFGPGTRLTVT.

In this sample, this clonotype turned up many times. The chain carries TRBV14 and TRBJ1-1; D remains unclear. The CDR3 runs 13 residues. V was shortened by 2 bases and J by 1 base, with 5 bases between the two germline ends. Germline-derived CDR1 and CDR2 are SGHDN and FVKESK. The CDR3 here is CASSQLRNTEAFF. CDR3 in DNA: TGTGCCAGCAGCCAATTGAGGAACACTGAAGCTTTCTTT.

This clonotype was found many times. The V call is TRBV27, the J call TRBJ2-7; 8 bases agree with TRBD1. J was trimmed by 4 bases and V by 8 bases; bases with no gene match: 7. From germline, CDR1 is MNHEY and CDR2 SMNVEV (reference sequence). This CDR3 has 13 residues. The CDR3 sequence: CASGPGQDYEQYF. The CDR3 DNA follows: TGTGCCAGCGGACCGGGACAGGATTACGAGCAGTACTTC.

In this sample, this clonotype turned up many times. The J gene is TRBJ2-7, the V gene TRBV12-3 or TRBV12-4, with D perhaps TRBD1 (6 bases). V was pared by 3 bases and J by 5 bases, with 11 bases between. The CDR3 contains 13 residues. The CDR3 spells CASSFRGPHEQYF. The DNA for the CDR3 is TGTGCCAGCAGTTTCAGGGGTCCACACGAGCAGTACTTC.

This clonotype was detected ten times or more. CDR3: CASSLQGDLSFEAFF. The CDR3 bases are TGTGCCAGCAGTTTGCAGGGGGATTTGTCCTTTGAAGCTTTCTTT. V gene TRBV28 combines with J gene TRBJ1-1, with 7 bases matching TRBD1. Germline CDR1 MDHEN, CDR2 SYDVKM. The CDR3 spans 15 residues. V was pared by 3 bases and J by 7 bases, with 11 bases of the junction left unmatched.